Listed below are T cell receptor beta chains from one sample, sequenced in a study of cytomegalovirus exposure and HLA in healthy donors. Measured with immunoSEQ multiplex PCR; TCRdb has only the in-frame clones, and not every one. The data contain about 120,000 clones, 77% of them singletons. The sequenced sample was PBMCs. The receptors shown here come from a man aged 35 to 55 in good health and CMV-seropositive. The CDR3 runs from the conserved cysteine through the conserved F or W. A D gene is named only where the DNA matches it firmly. The listing skips clone size in some rows; elsewhere it reads once, few, many or a size class.

cdr3_nt cdr3_aa clone_size v_call d_call j_call
TGTGCCACCAAGGGGGATAGGGCCAGGGGAGCTTTCTTT CATKGDRARGAFF NA TRBV10-3 NA TRBJ1-1
TGTGCCAGCAGCCCGGGACAGGTCGTTGGCTACACCTTC CASSPGQVVGYTF NA TRBV27 TRBD1 TRBJ1-2
TGTGCCAGTAGTATCAGCCGGGGATCGGATTGGGGAGAGACCCAGTACTTC CASSISRGSDWGETQYF NA TRBV19 NA TRBJ2-5
TGTGCCAGCAGTCGGGGACAGGGAGGGTACCAAGAGACCCAGTACTTC CASSRGQGGYQETQYF once TRBV5-4 TRBD1 TRBJ2-5
TGCGCCAGCAGCTCAGGGACAGGGAGGGAGACCCAGTACTTC CASSSGTGRETQYF once TRBV5-1 TRBD1 TRBJ2-5
TGCAGCGTTGAGTCTGAGACAGATACGCAGTATTTT CSVESETDTQYF NA TRBV29-1 NA TRBJ2-3
TGCGCCAGCAGCCACCACAGGGATCCCTACGAGCAGTACTTC CASSHHRDPYEQYF NA TRBV4-1 NA TRBJ2-7
TGTGCCAGCAGCGTATTGGGGGGGGCTTACAATGAGCAGTTCTTC CASSVLGGAYNEQFF once TRBV9 NA TRBJ2-1
TGTGCCAGTAGTGCCGGGACAGGGCGAACCGGGGAGCTGTTTTTT CASSAGTGRTGELFF NA TRBV19 TRBD1 TRBJ2-2
TGCGCCAGCAGCTTGGGTAGCGGGGGACCCAACAATGAGCAGTTCTTC CASSLGSGGPNNEQFF NA TRBV5-1 TRBD2 TRBJ2-1
TGTGCCAGCAGGGAGGGGACAGGGGATGGCTACACCTTC CASREGTGDGYTF NA TRBV5-6 TRBD1 TRBJ1-2
TGTGCCAGCAGTCAGTCCGACAGGGGGAACTATGGCTACACCTTC CASSQSDRGNYGYTF once TRBV7-2 TRBD1 TRBJ1-2
TGTGCCAGCAGATCCGACACGGCCGGTTTAGCCGGGGAGCTGTTTTTT CASRSDTAGLAGELFF NA TRBV28 NA TRBJ2-2
TGTGCCAGCAGCTTAGAACTGGAGCACGTGGAAGAGACCCAGTACTTC CASSLELEHVEETQYF NA TRBV11-3 NA TRBJ2-5
TGTGCCAGTACCCGGCGAGGACTTTATAGCAATCAGCCCCAGCATTTT CASTRRGLYSNQPQHF NA TRBV19 NA TRBJ1-5
TGTGCCTGGAGTGAATTACGGGAAAAACTGTTTTTT CAWSELREKLFF few TRBV30 NA TRBJ1-4
TGCGCCAGCAGCCAAGAAGGGACAGGGTATGATGAGCAGTTCTTC CASSQEGTGYDEQFF NA TRBV4-3 TRBD1 TRBJ2-1
TGCAGCGTCCAGGGTATGGGCTATGGCTACACCTTC CSVQGMGYGYTF once TRBV29-1 NA TRBJ1-2
TGCGCCAGCAGCTTACAGTATTTGAACACCGGGGAGCTGTTTTTT CASSLQYLNTGELFF NA TRBV5-1 NA TRBJ2-2
TGTGCCAGCAGCCAAGTCGGAGGGAATGAGCAGTTCTTC CASSQVGGNEQFF NA TRBV4-2 NA TRBJ2-1
TGTGCCACCAGCAGAGCAGGGGGCGCGTTAGAGACCCAGTACTTC CATSRAGGALETQYF NA TRBV15 TRBD1 TRBJ2-5
TGTGCCAGCAGGGACCTGGGGGGGGGAGAGACCCAGTACTTC CASRDLGGGETQYF NA TRBV28 TRBD2 TRBJ2-5